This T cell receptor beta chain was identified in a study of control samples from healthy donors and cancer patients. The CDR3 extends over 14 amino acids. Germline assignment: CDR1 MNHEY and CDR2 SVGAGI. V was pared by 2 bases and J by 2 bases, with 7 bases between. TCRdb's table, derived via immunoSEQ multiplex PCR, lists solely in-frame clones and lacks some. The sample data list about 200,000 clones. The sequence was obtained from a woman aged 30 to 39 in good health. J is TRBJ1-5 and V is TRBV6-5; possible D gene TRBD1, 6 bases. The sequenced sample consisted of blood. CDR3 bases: TGTGCCAGCAGTTACGGGGGGCGCAATCAGCCCCAGCATTTT. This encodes CASSYGGRNQPQHF.